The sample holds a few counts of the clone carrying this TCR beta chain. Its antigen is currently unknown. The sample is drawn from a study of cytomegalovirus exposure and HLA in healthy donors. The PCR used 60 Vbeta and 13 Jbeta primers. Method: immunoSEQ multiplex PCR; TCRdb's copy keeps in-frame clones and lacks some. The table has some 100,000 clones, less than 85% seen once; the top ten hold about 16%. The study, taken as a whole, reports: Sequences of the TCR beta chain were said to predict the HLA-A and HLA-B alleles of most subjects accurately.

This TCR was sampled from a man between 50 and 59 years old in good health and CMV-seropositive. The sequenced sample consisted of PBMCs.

This CDR3 is CASAKWDRVWEGYTF. The CDR3 DNA reads as TGTGCCAGCGCCAAATGGGACAGGGTCTGGGAAGGCTACACCTTC. V gene TRBV6-5 combines with J gene TRBJ1-2, with 9 nucleotides matching TRBD1. Germline CDR1 is MNHEY and CDR2 is SVGAGI. This CDR3 region has 15 residues. The junction had 15 bases not matched to a gene; V was cut back by 8 bases and J by 8 bases.